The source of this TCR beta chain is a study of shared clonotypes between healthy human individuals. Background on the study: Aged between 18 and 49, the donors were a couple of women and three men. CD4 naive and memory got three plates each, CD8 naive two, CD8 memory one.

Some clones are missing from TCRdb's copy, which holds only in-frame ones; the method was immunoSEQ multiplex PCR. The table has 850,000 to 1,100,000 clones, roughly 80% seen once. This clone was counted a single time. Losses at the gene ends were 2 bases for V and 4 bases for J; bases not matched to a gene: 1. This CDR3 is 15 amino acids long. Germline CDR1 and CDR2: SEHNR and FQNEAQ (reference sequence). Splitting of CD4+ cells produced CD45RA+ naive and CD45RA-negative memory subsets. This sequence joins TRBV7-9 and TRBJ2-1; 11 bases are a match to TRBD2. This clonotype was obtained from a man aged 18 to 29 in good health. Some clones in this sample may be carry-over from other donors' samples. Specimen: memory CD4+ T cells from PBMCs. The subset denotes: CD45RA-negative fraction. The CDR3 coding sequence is TGTGCCAGCAGCTTACGACTAGCGGGGTACAATGAGCAGTTCTTC. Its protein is CASSLRLAGYNEQFF. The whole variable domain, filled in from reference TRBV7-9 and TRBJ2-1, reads DTGVSQNPRHKITKRGQNVTFRCDPISEHNRLYWYRQTLGQGPEFLTYFQNEAQLEKSRLLSDRFSAERPKGSFSTLEIQRTEQGDSAMYLCASSLRLAGYNEQFFGPGTRLTVL.